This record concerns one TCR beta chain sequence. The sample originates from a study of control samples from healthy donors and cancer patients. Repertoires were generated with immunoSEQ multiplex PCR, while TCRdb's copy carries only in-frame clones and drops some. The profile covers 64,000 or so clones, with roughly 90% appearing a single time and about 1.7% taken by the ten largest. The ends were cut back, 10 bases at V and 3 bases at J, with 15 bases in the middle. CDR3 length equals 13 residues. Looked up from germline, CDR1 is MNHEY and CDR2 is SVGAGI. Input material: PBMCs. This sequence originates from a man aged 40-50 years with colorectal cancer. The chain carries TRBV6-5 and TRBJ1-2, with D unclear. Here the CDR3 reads CATSVTVDYGYTF. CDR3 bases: TGTGCCACGAGCGTAACAGTAGACTATGGCTACACCTTC.